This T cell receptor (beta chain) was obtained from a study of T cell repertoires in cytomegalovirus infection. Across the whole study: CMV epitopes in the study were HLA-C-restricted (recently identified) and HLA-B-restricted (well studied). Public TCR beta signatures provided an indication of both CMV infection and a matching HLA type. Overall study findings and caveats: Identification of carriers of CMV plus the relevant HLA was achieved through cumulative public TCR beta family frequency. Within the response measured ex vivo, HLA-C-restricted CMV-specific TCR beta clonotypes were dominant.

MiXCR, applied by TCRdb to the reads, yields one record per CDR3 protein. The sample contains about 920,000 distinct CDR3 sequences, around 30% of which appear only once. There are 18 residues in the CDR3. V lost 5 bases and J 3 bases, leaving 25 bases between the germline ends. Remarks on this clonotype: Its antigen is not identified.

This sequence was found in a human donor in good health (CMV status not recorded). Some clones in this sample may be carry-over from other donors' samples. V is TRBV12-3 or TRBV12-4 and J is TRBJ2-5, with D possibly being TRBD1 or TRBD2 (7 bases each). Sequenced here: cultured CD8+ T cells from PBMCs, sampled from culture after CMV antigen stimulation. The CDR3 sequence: CASSPHPPNRGGEETQYF. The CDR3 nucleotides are TGTGCCAGCAGTCCTCATCCACCCAACAGGGGAGGGGAAGAGACCCAGTACTTC.